This entry features one T cell receptor beta chain sequence. Its specificity is unknown. The time point denotes: persistent/refractory GD, antithyroid drugs over 5 years with positive TRAb. Extracted RNA from PBMCs served as the source of the TCR library. Patient provenance is recorded as an endocrinology department in Xi'an, China. CDR1 is PRHDT and CDR2 is FYEKMQ in the germline V gene (reference sequence). This CDR3 is 15 amino acids long. The V segment lost 4 bases and the J segment 7 bases; nucleotides outside the gene matches: 9. This sample stems from a study of regulatory T cells in long-lasting Graves disease. Study information: Over 5 years on antithyroid drugs plus positive TSH receptor antibodies marked Graves' disease as persistent.

Library construction for TCR beta used iRepertoire HTBI primers and Arm-PCR of CDR3 regions. Methods used by the authors: Overall, samples carried 62 TRBV and about 14 TRBJ segments. One entry per CDR3 protein, called by TCRdb with MiXCR from the multiplex PCR reads. The V and J calls and clone size are TCRdb's, not the authors'. The table has hundreds of thousands of distinct CDR3 sequences, about 30% seen once. Study-wide points: The study found persistent patients shared more public clonotypes (about 3,000) than new patients (over 900).

The sequence derives from a female donor with Graves disease. The rearrangement uses TRBV13 and TRBJ2-7; 11 nucleotides agree with TRBD2. The sequencing here drew on peripheral blood mononuclear cells (PBMCs), taken when the disease was refractory, from a patient treated with antithyroid drugs. CDR3 nucleotides: TGTGCCAGCAGCTATCGTAGCGGGAGGGCCGGGGAGCAGTACTTC. The encoded protein is CASSYRSGRAGEQYF.